Listed here is a single TCR beta chain. No antigen is known for it. A quantity of roughly 0.5 to 1 ug RNA underwent reverse transcription using random hexamers. Amplification of TCR beta CDR3 across 54 Vbeta and 13 Jbeta was performed with immunoSEQ multiplex PCR. Via MiXCR, TCRdb re-called the immunoSEQ multiplex PCR reads, giving one row per CDR3 protein. The sample lists roughly 200,000 distinct CDR3 sequences; 85% to 95% were seen once. The data were taken from a study of CD8 T cells in Susac syndrome. Study conclusions and caveats: TCR sequencing and HLA analysis covered a relatively small number of individuals.

Sequencing targeted TCR beta in T cells from blood (CD8+ and CD4+). TEMRA cells were FACS-enriched, and CD8+ and CD4+ T cells were isolated negatively. Looked up from germline, CDR1 is KGHDR and CDR2 is SFDVKD. V lost 4 bases, J lost 6 bases, and 13 bases lay in between. The CDR3 extends over 14 amino acids. The sequence was collected from a human donor with multiple sclerosis. Sample: CD4+ T cells from PBMCs. The V call is TRBV24-1, the J call TRBJ2-3, with D maybe TRBD1 (6 bases). This CDR3 reads CATSDHRALDTQYF. The CDR3 DNA reads as TGTGCCACCAGTGACCACAGGGCGCTGGATACGCAGTATTTT.